The clone carrying this T cell receptor beta chain has just one count. What it binds is unknown. This specimen comes from a study of OX40 agonist ivuxolimab in advanced cancers. V was shortened by 4 bases and J by 2 bases, with 18 bases between the two germline ends. The length of the CDR3 is 16 residues. Germline V lookup: CDR1 SGHRS, CDR2 YFSETQ. Produced via immunoSEQ multiplex PCR; TCRdb's table is partial and in-frame only. The repertoire consists of 55,000 to 75,000 clones, with roughly four fifths occurring once and the leading ten covering 1%. Study-level results: Several nonresponders also turned out to have low normalized T-cell clonal expansion.

This clonotype was obtained from an adult with an advanced solid tumor such as melanoma, head and neck, liver or kidney cancer. The J gene is TRBJ2-5, the V gene TRBV5-1; the D gene could be TRBD1 or TRBD2 (5 bases each). Sequencing was performed on CD4+ or CD8+ T cells sorted from blood, taken in a trial of the OX40 agonist ivuxolimab. The CDR3 nucleotides are TGCGCCAGCAGCCTCGGACTGACAGTCAAGCAAGAGACCCAGTACTTC. This codes for CASSLGLTVKQETQYF. Full variable domain (outside the CDR3, taken from reference TRBV5-1 and TRBJ2-5): KAGVTQTPRYLIKTRGQQVTLSCSPISGHRSVSWYQQTPGQGLQFLFEYFSETQRNKGNFPGRFSGRQFSNSRSEMNVSTLELGDSALYLCASSLGLTVKQETQYFGPGTRLLVL.